The 16 T cell receptor beta chains below come from one sample, sequenced in a study of T-cell reconstitution after alpha-beta-depleted transplantation in children. The TCRbeta library incorporated unique molecular identifiers. In TCRdb, the PCR reads were re-called with MiXCR into one record per CDR3 protein. The table records 500,000 to 650,000 distinct CDR3 sequences, roughly 13% of them present only once. The starting material was PBMCs, mostly from graft donor cells, obtained 360 days after TCRalphabeta/CD19-depleted stem cell transplant. These receptors all come from a male patient younger than 18 who had a stem cell transplant for acute myeloid leukemia, so the T cells may come from the graft donor.

This sequence joins TRBV10-2 and TRBJ1-1; the match to TRBD1 covers 9 bases. Trimming took 0 bases from V and 0 from J; bases not matched to a gene: 5. The length of the CDR3 is 17 residues. Germline assignment: CDR1 WSHSY and CDR2 SAAADI. The DNA for the CDR3 is TGCGCCAGCAGTGAGTCGGGACAGGGCCTCATGAACACTGAAGCTTTCTTT. Its protein product is CASSESGQGLMNTEAFF.

This clonotype was detected only a few times. The V and J genes are TRBV6-2 or TRBV6-3 and TRBJ1-5; D is unresolved. With 7 bases removed from V and 7 bases from J, the gap between germline ends came to 17 bases. Germline loops: CDR1 MNHEY, CDR2 SVGEGT. This CDR3 is 14 amino acids long. CDR3 sequence (DNA): TGTGCCAGCACCCCCAAGGTCGCGGGCCAGCCCCAGCATTTT. This codes for CASTPKVAGQPQHF.

This clonotype occurred many times. This chain links TRBV11-1 with TRBJ2-1, with TRBD2 matching over 10 bases. Germline assignment: CDR1 SGHAT and CDR2 FQDESV (reference sequence). Trimming cost V 4 bases and J 7 bases; bases outside gene matches: 16. CDR3 length: 18 amino acids. In nucleotides, the CDR3 is TGTGCCAGCAGCTCTCCTCCGGGACTAGCGATGATTGGAAATGAGCAGTTCTTC. It codes for CASSSPPGLAMIGNEQFF.

V and J are TRBV2 and TRBJ2-7; TRBD1 aligns across 11 bases. The junction had 3 bases not matched to a gene; V was cut back by 8 bases and J by 3 bases. The CDR3 has 13 residues. CDR1 is SNHLY, CDR2 FYNNEI, per germline. The chain's CDR3 is CASGGQGVYEQYF. In DNA form, the CDR3 reads TGTGCCAGCGGGGGACAGGGGGTCTACGAGCAGTACTTC. The full variable domain, completed using reference TRBV2 and TRBJ2-7, is EPEVTQTPSHQVTQMGQEVILRCVPISNHLYFYWYRQILGQKVEFLVSFYNNEISEKSEIFDDQFSVERPDGSNFTLKIRSTKLEDSAMYFCASGGQGVYEQYFGPGTRLTVT.

The rearrangement joins TRBV30 to TRBJ2-3; D may be TRBD1 or TRBD2 (7 bases each). V lost 1 base to trimming and J lost 5 bases, with 13 bases between them. The CDR3 consists of 14 residues. Per the germline V gene, CDR1 is GTSNPN and CDR2 is SVGIG (reference sequence). As DNA, the CDR3 is TGTGCCTGGAGTGAAACAGGGGAGGGAGATACGCAGTATTTT. Residues: CAWSETGEGDTQYF.

This clonotype was found many times. The chain recombines TRBV7-2 with TRBJ2-7; 7 positions agree with TRBD2. Germline V gene sequence: CDR1 SGHTA, CDR2 FQGNSA. V was clipped by 1 base and J by 2 bases; unmatched bases: 2. The CDR3 length is 14 residues. The CDR3 loop is CASSLGEGPYEQYF. CDR3 in DNA: TGTGCCAGCAGCTTAGGGGAGGGCCCCTACGAGCAGTACTTC.

V is TRBV20-1 and J is TRBJ1-6; D unresolved. Germline CDR1 DFQATT, CDR2 SNEGSKA (reference sequence). The CDR3 runs 16 residues. V was clipped by 3 bases and J by 8 bases, with 20 bases between them. CDR3 nucleotides: TGCAGTGCTAGGAGGAAAACCCTCGGGAGAGATTCACCCCTCCACTTT. Residues: CSARRKTLGRDSPLHF.

The chain carries TRBV7-3 and TRBJ2-2, with D possibly TRBD2 on 5 matching bases. CDR1 is SGHTA and CDR2 is FQGTGA in the germline V gene. The CDR3 runs 15 residues. Trimming stripped 5 bases from V and 6 bases from J, with 16 bases between. CDR3 residues: CASSIASGGPGELFF. The CDR3 DNA is TGTGCCAGCAGCATCGCCAGCGGAGGTCCCGGGGAGCTGTTTTTT.

The V and J genes are TRBV3-1 and TRBJ2-1; 7 positions match TRBD1. Germline values: CDR1 LGHDT, CDR2 YNNKEL (reference sequence). The CDR3 consists of 14 residues. V lost 0 bases and J lost 4; bases outside the gene matches: 0. The CDR3 region is CASSQEQGYNEQFF. The CDR3 DNA reads as TGTGCCAGCAGCCAAGAACAGGGGTACAATGAGCAGTTCTTC.

V gene TRBV6-2 or TRBV6-3 combines with J gene TRBJ1-1; no firm D call. The CDR3 sequence is 14 residues long. The germline V gene has CDR1 MNHEY and CDR2 SVGEGT. Between the trimmed V and J ends, which lost 0 bases and 0 bases, there was a span of 5 bases. CDR3 sequence reads: CASSYSVLNTEAFF. DNA of the CDR3: TGTGCCAGCAGTTACTCAGTGCTGAACACTGAAGCTTTCTTT.

This sequence joins TRBV5-1 and TRBJ1-2; D perhaps matches TRBD1 (5 bases). Germline V lookup: CDR1 SGHRS, CDR2 YFSETQ. Trimming left V 7 bases short and J 6 bases short, with 13 bases between. This CDR3 is 12 amino acids long. CDR3 in amino acids: CASGFSGHGYTF. For the CDR3, the DNA is TGCGCCAGCGGGTTTTCGGGGCATGGCTACACCTTC.

This chain links TRBV7-9 with TRBJ2-7; 8 nucleotides line up with TRBD1. The V gene's germline CDR1 is SEHNR and CDR2 FQNEAQ (reference sequence). CDR3 length equals 15 residues. Trimming cost V 4 bases and J 2 bases; bases outside gene matches: 7. The CDR3 sequence: CASSSGTGTPYEQYF. CDR3 coding DNA: TGTGCCAGCAGCTCCGGGACAGGTACCCCCTACGAGCAGTACTTC.

The chain combines TRBV20-1 with TRBJ2-7, with 8 bases identical to TRBD1. Germline assignment: CDR1 DFQATT and CDR2 SNEGSKA (reference sequence). This CDR3 is built from 17 residues. Trimming at V came to 3 bases and at J to 3 bases, leaving 16 bases not matched to a gene. As DNA, the CDR3 is TGCAGTGCTAGGAGGTCGGGCTGGGGGACAGGTGGCTACGAGCAGTACTTC. Protein product: CSARRSGWGTGGYEQYF.

A few counts support this clonotype. This sequence joins TRBV27 and TRBJ2-7, with 11 bases identical to TRBD2. Germline V gene lookup returns CDR1 MNHEY and CDR2 SMNVEV (reference sequence). This CDR3 spans 15 amino acids. J lost 4 bases, V lost 3 bases, and 5 bases had no gene match. The CDR3 loop is CASSFIAGGGYEQYF. CDR3 DNA sequence: TGTGCCAGCAGTTTCATAGCGGGAGGGGGGTACGAGCAGTACTTC.

This clonotype was detected only a few times. Its ends do not fully match the called genes, so a read error is possible. V is TRBV4-3 and J is TRBJ2-7, with D possibly TRBD1 on 5 matching bases. Germline V lookup: CDR1 LGHNA, CDR2 YSLEER. This CDR3 spans 16 amino acids. The CDR3 spells CASSQEGPQGTYEQYF. The CDR3 bases are TGCGCTAGCAGCCAAGAAGGTCCCCAGGGTACCTACGAGCAGTACTTC.

In this sample, this clonotype turned up a few times. V usage is TRBV12-3 or TRBV12-4 and J usage is TRBJ2-5; TRBD1 matches 8 bases. This CDR3 region has 16 residues. J gave up 6 bases and V 3 bases, and 12 bases lay outside the gene matches. The chain's CDR3 is CASSFRGHLIVQTQYF. In DNA form, the CDR3 reads TGTGCCAGCAGTTTCAGGGGGCATCTGATCGTTCAGACCCAGTACTTC.